This T cell receptor (beta chain) was sequenced for a study of CD8+CD57+ T cells in acquired aplastic anemia. Findings of the study overall: Researchers report that some 31 CD8+ CDR3 sequences appeared in both patients and controls.

The germline V gene encodes CDR1 LNHDA and CDR2 SQIVND (reference sequence). Trimming pared 10 bases from V and 1 base from J, leaving 13 bases between. This CDR3 has 13 amino acids. Researchers used genomic DNA as the template to profile TCR beta VDJ and CDR3. TCRdb passed the reads through MiXCR, listing each CDR3 protein once. Among over 150,000 distinct CDR3 sequences, about 45% were seen once, and the ten largest hold about 3%. Patients chosen for sequencing had shown CD8+CD57+ cell expansion by flow cytometry. The patients all had a severe acquired aplastic anemia diagnosis. Patients had received no therapy at the time of blood sampling. This clonotype appeared many times. Its target is not known.

The sequenced sample consisted of sorted CD4+, CD8+, or CD8+CD57+ T cells (not recorded which) from PBMCs. The V gene is TRBV19, the J gene TRBJ1-1, with a weak D call TRBD1 (5 bases). This TCR derives from a human donor with aplastic anemia. In DNA form, the CDR3 reads TGTGCCACCATCGACAGCTGGAACACTGAAGCTTTCTTT. Its translation is CATIDSWNTEAFF.